The clone carrying this T cell receptor beta chain was detected only a few times. Its target is not known. Preparation of the TCRbeta library involved a method that used unique molecular identifiers. TCRdb re-derived calls from the PCR reads in MiXCR, one entry per CDR3 protein. The sample consists of a few hundred thousand distinct CDR3 sequences, over 20% of them appearing once. Germline V gene sequence: CDR1 SNHLY, CDR2 FYNNEI. The CDR3 is made up of 14 amino acids. V lost 5 bases to trimming and J lost 4 bases; unmatched junction nucleotides: 6. The data stem from a study of T-cell reconstitution after alpha-beta-depleted transplantation in children. Study results and limitations: After transplant, at about two months, alpha-beta T cells were reportedly derived from several hundred expanded graft clones. Elevated TCRbeta diversity at day 60 was traced, in some patients, to surviving recipient T cells and thymic progenitors. T-cell numbers and diversity, one year after transplant, stemmed largely from T cells that were newly produced.

The clonotype was recovered from a boy less than two years old with Wiskott-Aldrich syndrome, due to receive a stem cell transplant. V gene TRBV2 combines with J gene TRBJ1-1; 8 bases map to TRBD1. Sample: PBMCs, taken before TCRalphabeta/CD19-depleted stem cell transplant. CDR3 in amino acids: CASSLRTGTTEAFF. CDR3 sequence (DNA): TGTGCCAGCAGTTTAAGGACAGGGACCACTGAAGCTTTCTTT.